Following are 20 T cell receptor beta chains from one sample sequenced in a study of T cell responses to AZD1222 COVID-19 vaccine. Clones were read by immunoSEQ multiplex PCR, and TCRdb kept only the in-frame ones, dropping some. The sample includes about 130,000 clones, 86% of them seen just once. Sequenced here: peripheral blood, sampled on day 0 of AZD1222 vaccination. These receptors all come from an adult in good health.

CDR3 DNA: TGTGCCAGCAGCCACGAGCGGGAGCGCTCCTACGAGCAGTACTTC. As protein: CASSHERERSYEQYF. The chain joins TRBV7-9 to TRBJ2-7; 8 bases match TRBD2. This CDR3 is 15 amino acids long. The J segment lost 0 bases and the V segment lost 5 bases, leaving 6 bases of the junction unmatched. CDR1 is SEHNR and CDR2 is FQNEAQ in the germline V gene (reference sequence).

This sequence joins TRBV19 and TRBJ1-5; D uncertain. Per the germline V gene, CDR1 is LNHDA and CDR2 is SQIVND (reference sequence). The CDR3 covers 13 residues. Trimming took off 6 bases at V and 4 bases at J, with 10 bases between the two ends. The CDR3 sequence: CASRSLGNQPQHF. The CDR3 DNA is TGTGCCAGTAGATCCCTCGGGAATCAGCCCCAGCATTTT.

The chain combines TRBV6-5 with TRBJ2-7, with TRBD2 matching 7 bases. Trimming took 8 bases from V and 4 from J; bases not matched to a gene: 2. The CDR3 has 11 residues. The germline V gene has CDR1 MNHEY and CDR2 SVGAGI. This CDR3 reads CASAGGYEQYF. The CDR3, as DNA: TGTGCCAGCGCCGGGGGGTACGAGCAGTACTTC.

V usage is TRBV6-5 and J usage is TRBJ2-7; D uncertain. Germline loops: CDR1 MNHEY, CDR2 SVGAGI. Trimming pared 5 bases from V and 2 bases from J, leaving 7 bases between. The CDR3 runs 12 residues. The CDR3: CASSSFTYEQYF. CDR3 DNA sequence: TGTGCCAGCAGTAGCTTCACCTACGAGCAGTACTTC.

V gene TRBV7-2 combines with J gene TRBJ2-1, with 7 bases fitting TRBD2. CDR1 SGHTA and CDR2 FQGNSA come from the germline V gene. V gave up 1 base and J gave up 7 bases; unmatched junction bases: 4. The length of the CDR3 is 14 residues. The CDR3 spells CASSLGLADNEQFF. The CDR3 DNA is TGTGCCAGCAGCTTAGGGCTAGCGGATAATGAGCAGTTCTTC.

The genes are TRBV7-2 and TRBJ1-4; 7 bases fit TRBD1. Germline CDR1 and CDR2: SGHTA and FQGNSA. V lost 0 bases, J lost 8 bases, and 6 bases stayed unmatched. This CDR3 has 15 amino acids. The CDR3 coding sequence is TGTGCCAGCAGCTTAGCTCCGGGGACAGTCGAAAAACTGTTTTTT. The encoded protein is CASSLAPGTVEKLFF.

The chain combines TRBV11-2 with TRBJ1-2, with D possibly TRBD1 on 6 matching bases. Trimming shortened V by 5 bases and J by 6 bases, and 10 bases separated the two germline ends. The CDR3 sequence is 12 residues long. Germline loops: CDR1 SGHAT, CDR2 FQNNGV. CDR3 loop: CASSATGNGYTF. In DNA, the CDR3 is TGTGCCAGCAGCGCAACAGGGAATGGCTACACCTTC.

J is TRBJ1-6 and V is TRBV5-1; D unclear. This CDR3 contains 17 residues. CDR1 and CDR2 (germline): SGHRS, YFSETQ. Trimming took off 3 bases at V and 0 bases at J, with 13 bases between the two ends. The CDR3 DNA is TGCGCCAGCAGCTCCGGGCCGGGAAGCTCCTATAATTCACCCCTCCACTTT. This sequence encodes CASSSGPGSSYNSPLHF.

This clone was seen once. The chain links TRBV9 to TRBJ1-4; a possible D gene is TRBD1 (6 bases). The CDR3 has 15 amino acids. Deletions cut 0 bases from V and 6 bases from J, with 12 bases between. CDR1 and CDR2 from the germline V gene are SGDLS and YYNGEE. DNA for the CDR3: TGTGCCAGCAGCGTAGATGGCAGGGGTTATGAAAAACTGTTTTTT. Amino acid sequence: CASSVDGRGYEKLFF.

This chain connects TRBV2 to TRBJ2-3; the D is unclear. This CDR3 spans 15 amino acids. CDR1 and CDR2 from the germline V gene are SNHLY and FYNNEI. Trimming took off 7 bases at V and 2 bases at J, with 16 bases between the two ends. The CDR3 loop reads CASTPLVGVTDTQYF. In DNA form, the CDR3 reads TGTGCCAGCACCCCCCTAGTCGGAGTCACAGATACGCAGTATTTT.

The CDR3 nucleotides are TGCGCCAGCAGTGAGTCGAGAGACAGAACGACGTACGAGCAGTACTTC. It specifies CASSESRDRTTYEQYF. This chain links TRBV10-1 with TRBJ2-7; a weak D match, TRBD1 (5 bases). Trimming shortened V by 0 bases and J by 4 bases, and 16 bases separated the two germline ends. Germline V gene sequence: CDR1 WNHNN, CDR2 SYGVQD (reference sequence). This CDR3 spans 16 amino acids.

V and J are TRBV18 and TRBJ1-1, with D unresolved. The CDR3 sequence is 15 residues long. Per germline, CDR1 KGHSH and CDR2 LQKENI. The V end was cut by 4 bases, the J end by 4 bases, with 16 bases between. In DNA form, the CDR3 reads TGTGCCAGCTCACAAGCCGGGAACGACGCCACTGAAGCTTTCTTT. As protein: CASSQAGNDATEAFF. The full variable domain, with the rest looked up from reference TRBV18 and TRBJ1-1, is NAGVMQNPRHLVRRRGQEARLRCSPMKGHSHVYWYRQLPEEGLKFMVYLQKENIIDESGMPKERFSAEFPKEGPSILRIQQVVRGDSAAYFCASSQAGNDATEAFFGQGTRLTVV.

The CDR3 loop reads CASSPIGQGYGYTF. The CDR3 DNA sequence: TGCGCCAGCAGCCCAATCGGACAGGGGTATGGCTACACCTTC. The chain links TRBV4-3 to TRBJ1-2; 9 bases are a match to TRBD1. Germline V lookup: CDR1 LGHNA, CDR2 YSLEER. Germline trimming cut 4 bases from V and 5 bases from J; bases unmatched to any gene: 5. This CDR3 has 14 residues.

Only a few counts were recorded for this clone. This sequence joins TRBV11-2 and TRBJ1-1; D ambiguous. This CDR3 is built from 14 residues. Per the germline V gene, CDR1 is SGHAT and CDR2 is FQNNGV. Trimming removed 2 bases from V and 3 bases from J, with 10 bases in between. Written as DNA, the CDR3 is TGTGCCAGCAGCTTACAGGAAAGTGACACTGAAGCTTTCTTT. This codes for CASSLQESDTEAFF.

V usage is TRBV3-1 (or the pseudogene TRBV3-2) and J usage is TRBJ2-7; TRBD1 might be the D (6 bases). The V end lost 4 bases, the J end lost 3 bases, and 10 bases lay between the germline ends. Germline V CDR1 and CDR2: LGHDT, YNNKEL (reference sequence). The CDR3 length is 13 residues. Here the CDR3 reads CASSLHRDYEQYF. Written as DNA, the CDR3 is TGTGCCAGCAGCCTTCACAGGGACTACGAGCAGTACTTC.

The chain is built from TRBV20-1 and TRBJ1-4; no definite D call. Germline V gene data show CDR1 as DFQATT and CDR2 as SNEGSKA (reference sequence). Between the trimmed V and J ends, which lost 6 bases and 11 bases, there was a span of 13 bases. The CDR3 runs to 11 residues. The DNA of the CDR3 is TGCAGTGCCGCCTTAGTGGGCAAACTGTTTTTT. Translated: CSAALVGKLFF.

The chain links TRBV6-2 or TRBV6-3 to TRBJ2-3; a weak D match, TRBD2 (6 bases). The V gene lost 7 bases and the J gene lost 4 bases, with 21 bases spanning the gap. The CDR3 is 16 residues long. CDR1 MNHEY and CDR2 SVGEGT come from the germline V gene. CDR3 DNA sequence: TGTGCCAGCAACCCCGCCCGGGGGTTCAAAGCAGATACGCAGTATTTT. Amino acid sequence: CASNPARGFKADTQYF.

The gene calls are TRBV7-9 and TRBJ2-7, with TRBD1 as a possible D gene (6 bases). Germline lookup yields CDR1 SEHNR and CDR2 FQNEAQ (reference sequence). CDR3 length equals 12 residues. V was shortened by 5 bases and J by 4 bases, with 9 bases between the two germline ends. In nucleotides, the CDR3 is TGTGCCAGCAGCCAGGGGTCTTACGAGCAGTACTTC. It specifies CASSQGSYEQYF.

This clone is a singleton in its sample. The chain is built from TRBV4-1 and TRBJ2-1; 12 bases are shared with TRBD2. The CDR3 totals 18 residues. V gave up 0 bases and J gave up 7 bases; unmatched junction bases: 10. Germline V CDR1 and CDR2: MGHRA, YSYEKL. The CDR3 region is CASSQEPSGRARKNEQFF. The CDR3 DNA follows: TGCGCCAGCAGCCAAGAGCCTAGCGGGAGGGCCAGGAAGAATGAGCAGTTCTTC.

This clone was observed a few times. This chain uses TRBV6-5 with TRBJ2-1; tentatively, D is TRBD1 (5 bases). The CDR3 has 15 amino acids. The germline V and J ends were trimmed by 10 bases and 8 bases, with 24 bases remaining between them. Germline CDR1 reads MNHEY; CDR2 reads SVGAGI. For the CDR3, the DNA is TGTGCCACCCGAGAAGGGAAACAGGTGGGATATGAGCAGTTCTTC. Protein product: CATREGKQVGYEQFF.